This T cell receptor beta chain appears in the sequencing data of a study of shared clonotypes between healthy human individuals. General study points: The study sampled only blood, and tissue repertoires likely differ.

TCRdb keeps only in-frame clones here, not all; method: immunoSEQ multiplex PCR. The sample includes about 470,000 clones, 70% to 80% of them seen just once. V was shortened by 4 bases and J by 3 bases, with 9 bases between the two germline ends. The CDR3 runs 13 residues. Per germline, CDR1 WSHSY and CDR2 SAAADI. For this clone: The antigen remains undetermined.

The chain joins TRBV10-2 to TRBJ2-5, with D uncertain. Sequenced sample: PBMCs. This TCR derives from a woman aged 40-49 years in good health. Some clones in this sample may be carry-over from other donors' samples. As DNA, the CDR3 is TGCGCCAGCAGTGCTGCGCCAAAAGAGACCCAGTACTTC. This encodes CASSAAPKETQYF.